The 21 T cell receptor beta chains below come from one sample, sequenced in a study of Tregs in tolerant kidney transplant recipients. The data were produced by immunoSEQ multiplex PCR, yet TCRdb's version contains in-frame clones alone and is incomplete. This sample has more than 90,000 clones, with around 94% found just once. The sequenced material came from CD4+ T cells from blood. The receptor set was obtained from a human donor in good health.

J is TRBJ1-2 and V is TRBV9; D is undetermined. The CDR3 is 13 residues long. The V end lost 5 bases, the J end lost 0 bases, and 8 bases lay between the germline ends. Germline V gene sequence: CDR1 SGDLS, CDR2 YYNGEE. CDR3 region: CASSERANYGYTF. In DNA form, the CDR3 reads TGTGCCAGCAGTGAAAGGGCTAACTATGGCTACACCTTC.

V gene TRBV7-9 combines with J gene TRBJ2-3; no firm D call. Germline-derived CDR1 and CDR2 are SEHNR and FQNEAQ (reference sequence). This CDR3 is 15 amino acids long. Trimming took off 1 base at V and 6 bases at J, with 14 bases between the two ends. The chain's CDR3 is CASSLVRPIPDTQYF. CDR3 in DNA: TGTGCCAGCAGCTTAGTTCGGCCTATTCCGGATACGCAGTATTTT.

The V and J genes are TRBV4-1 and TRBJ2-7, with D perhaps matching TRBD2 (6 bases). Germline V gene lookup returns CDR1 MGHRA and CDR2 YSYEKL. The germline V and J ends were trimmed by 4 bases and 1 base, with 14 bases remaining between them. CDR3 size: 15 residues. CDR3 nucleotide sequence: TGCGCCAGCAGCCCCTTAGGGCGGGGATCCTACGAGCAGTACTTC. Residues: CASSPLGRGSYEQYF.

This clone came up once. The V gene is TRBV11-1, the J gene TRBJ2-1; maybe TRBD2 (5 bases). CDR3 length: 14 residues. Germline V lookup: CDR1 SGHAT, CDR2 FQDESV (reference sequence). V was pared by 5 bases and J by 4 bases, with 12 bases between. As DNA, the CDR3 is TGTGCCAGCAGCCTAAGGACGGGGTACAATGAGCAGTTCTTC. It codes for CASSLRTGYNEQFF.

This clone appeared a single time. This chain uses TRBV5-4 with TRBJ2-7, with 10 bases identical to TRBD1. The CDR3 runs to 16 residues. CDR1 is SGHNT, CDR2 YYREEE, per germline (reference sequence). Trimming cost V 1 base and J 0 bases; bases outside gene matches: 4. Written as DNA, the CDR3 is TGTGCCAGCAGCTTGTTGGGACAGGGGAGCTCCTACGAGCAGTACTTC. The encoded protein is CASSLLGQGSSYEQYF.

The chain recombines TRBV5-1 with TRBJ2-3; TRBD1 matches 7 bases. Per the germline V gene, CDR1 is SGHRS and CDR2 is YFSETQ. This CDR3 spans 13 amino acids. With 4 bases clipped from V and 4 bases from J, the junction kept 3 bases outside the gene matches. In nucleotides, the CDR3 is TGCGCCAGCAGCCTAACAGGGGCAGATACGCAGTATTTT. Amino acid sequence: CASSLTGADTQYF. Full variable domain (missing parts from reference TRBV5-1 and TRBJ2-3): KAGVTQTPRYLIKTRGQQVTLSCSPISGHRSVSWYQQTPGQGLQFLFEYFSETQRNKGNFPGRFSGRQFSNSRSEMNVSTLELGDSALYLCASSLTGADTQYFGPGTRLTVL.

This clone showed up just a few times. V is TRBV5-1 and J is TRBJ2-3; TRBD1 or TRBD2 may be the D gene (5 bases each). This CDR3 spans 15 amino acids. From germline, CDR1 is SGHRS and CDR2 YFSETQ. With 0 bases removed from V and 4 bases from J, the gap between germline ends came to 12 bases. Written as DNA, the CDR3 is TGCGCCAGCAGCTTGGGGGGCGGGTTCGCAGATACGCAGTATTTT. The encoded protein is CASSLGGGFADTQYF.

CDR3 amino acids: CASSGEGRETQYF. For the CDR3, the DNA is TGCGCCAGCAGCGGAGAAGGGCGAGAGACCCAGTACTTC. The chain has TRBV5-1 and TRBJ2-5, with no clear D. The germline gives CDR1 SGHRS, CDR2 YFSETQ. V was trimmed by 4 bases and J by 4 bases, leaving 11 bases between them. The length of the CDR3 is 13 residues.

The chain has TRBV18 and TRBJ2-3; no clear D. With 2 bases removed from V and 4 bases from J, the gap between germline ends came to 7 bases. This CDR3 comprises 13 residues. Germline assignment: CDR1 KGHSH and CDR2 LQKENI. Here the CDR3 reads CASSPAAADTQYF. The DNA of the CDR3 is TGTGCCAGCTCACCAGCGGCGGCAGATACGCAGTATTTT.

The rearrangement links TRBV7-9 to TRBJ1-1; TRBD1 aligns across 9 bases. The germline V gene encodes CDR1 SEHNR and CDR2 FQNEAQ (reference sequence). Trimming removed 5 bases from V and 10 bases from J; junction bases left unmatched: 11. CDR3 length: 14 amino acids. CDR3 coding DNA: TGTGCCAGCAGCCCAGGGGGGGGACAGGGAAGAGCTTTCTTT. Translated: CASSPGGGQGRAFF.

This clone was picked up one time. V is TRBV5-1 and J is TRBJ2-3; 8 bases fit TRBD2. The germline CDR1 and CDR2 sequences are SGHRS and YFSETQ. The CDR3 has 16 residues. With V trimmed by 4 bases and J by 0 bases, 7 bases remained unmatched. The CDR3 bases are TGCGCCAGCAGCCGGACTAGCCCGCTGAGCACAGATACGCAGTATTTT. It specifies CASSRTSPLSTDTQYF.

This chain links TRBV6-1 with TRBJ1-2, with D maybe TRBD1 (6 bases). CDR1 is MNHNS and CDR2 is SASEGT in the germline V gene. There are 17 residues in the CDR3. Trimming removed 0 bases from V and 8 bases from J, with 22 bases in between. The DNA for the CDR3 is TGTGCCAGCAGTGAAGCGCGTAGTGTGACAGGCCTGGGCGGCTACACCTTC. Its protein is CASSEARSVTGLGGYTF.

In the case of this clone: The same CDR3 also results from other DNA sequences found in this sample. The chain couples TRBV5-1 to TRBJ1-1, with 8 nucleotides matching TRBD1. J gave up 4 bases and V 0 bases, and 2 bases lay outside the gene matches. The germline gives CDR1 SGHRS, CDR2 YFSETQ. This CDR3 comprises 14 residues. This CDR3 is CASSLDRGGTEAFF. The DNA for the CDR3 is TGCGCCAGCAGCTTGGACAGGGGGGGCACTGAAGCTTTCTTT.

The chain joins TRBV27 to TRBJ2-1, with a tentative D call TRBD2 (6 bases). With 8 bases removed from V and 4 bases from J, the gap between germline ends came to 15 bases. Per the germline V gene, CDR1 is MNHEY and CDR2 is SMNVEV (reference sequence). This CDR3 region has 14 residues. Here the CDR3 reads CASLGPAGYNEQFF. In DNA form, the CDR3 reads TGTGCCAGCCTGGGACCCGCGGGGTACAATGAGCAGTTCTTC.

The CDR3 sequence: CASSQWDSGESGANVLTF. Written as DNA, the CDR3 is TGTGCCAGCAGCCAATGGGACAGCGGAGAGTCTGGGGCCAACGTCCTGACTTTC. This sequence joins TRBV4-2 and TRBJ2-6; the match to TRBD1 covers 7 bases. CDR3 length: 18 residues. Trimming at V came to 2 bases and at J to 1 base, leaving 8 bases not matched to a gene. CDR1 and CDR2 from the germline V gene are LGHNA and YNFKEQ.

This clone was seen just once. The V and J genes are TRBV11-2 and TRBJ2-1, with D possibly being TRBD1 (5 bases). Deletions cut 6 bases from V and 2 bases from J, with 14 bases between. This CDR3 has 15 amino acids. Germline CDR1 reads SGHAT; CDR2 reads FQNNGV. This CDR3 reads CASRKPPGPYNEQFF. As DNA, the CDR3 is TGTGCCAGCAGAAAGCCCCCAGGGCCCTACAATGAGCAGTTCTTC.

The V gene is TRBV5-8, the J gene TRBJ1-5, with D possibly matching TRBD1 (5 bases). The germline V and J ends were trimmed by 5 bases and 9 bases, with 15 bases remaining between them. The germline V gene encodes CDR1 SGHTS and CDR2 YDEGEE. This CDR3 is 13 amino acids long. In DNA form, the CDR3 reads TGTGCCAGCAGGGGGACGGCCACTTGGCCCCAGCATTTT. Protein sequence: CASRGTATWPQHF.

The rearrangement joins TRBV5-5 to TRBJ2-7; D not resolved. Trimming took off 0 bases at V and 4 bases at J, with 5 bases between the two ends. The CDR3 is 12 residues long. Germline CDR1 reads SGHKS; CDR2 reads YYEKEE (reference sequence). Written as DNA, the CDR3 is TGTGCCAGCAGCTTGGAAAGGTACGAGCAGTACTTC. Protein product: CASSLERYEQYF.

The chain carries TRBV11-2 and TRBJ1-6; no reliable D call. This CDR3 is 15 amino acids long. Germline-derived CDR1 and CDR2 are SGHAT and FQNNGV. V was cut by 7 bases and J by 0 bases, with 10 bases left in between. CDR3 sequence (DNA): TGTGCCAGCACCAAGGATGGCTCCTATAATTCACCCCTCCACTTT. It encodes CASTKDGSYNSPLHF.

The V and J genes are TRBV11-2 and TRBJ2-3, with unresolved D. V gave up 0 bases and J gave up 7 bases, with 11 bases separating them. This CDR3 comprises 14 residues. The germline V gene has CDR1 SGHAT and CDR2 FQNNGV. The CDR3 reads CASSLDIGLHTQYF. Here the CDR3 DNA reads TGTGCCAGCAGCTTAGATATAGGCCTTCATACGCAGTATTTT.

The V and J genes are TRBV18 and TRBJ1-4; maybe TRBD1 (5 bases). This CDR3 contains 14 residues. Germline CDR1 and CDR2: KGHSH and LQKENI. Trimming pared 2 bases from V and 4 bases from J, leaving 8 bases between. The CDR3 sequence is CASSPTRGNEKLFF. CDR3 coding DNA: TGTGCCAGCTCACCAACGAGGGGTAATGAAAAACTGTTTTTT.